This T cell receptor (beta chain) was documented in a study of shared clonotypes between healthy human individuals. Study-wide results and caveats: Clonotype sharing among the donors was expected to vary with sequencing depth. Donors were few, which limited the genetic and exposure-history diversity represented.

Trimming cost V 7 bases and J 0 bases, with 16 bases left between them. The V gene's germline CDR1 is SQVTM and CDR2 ANQGSEA. This CDR3 is 14 amino acids long. In the original workflow: From ImmunoSEQ came sequences covering only the junction and carrying no quality scores, so filtering differed. Sequenced by immunoSEQ multiplex PCR; TCRdb stores in-frame clones only, minus some. V, J and clone size were drawn from that table, and D and trimming were deduced from the DNA. This sample has 2,500,000 or so clones, with roughly 93% found just once. For this clone: The antigen is not known.

Specimen: naive CD4+ T cells from PBMCs. Sample subset: CD45RA+ positively selected. This receptor was obtained from a man between 18 and 29 years old in good health. Some clones in this sample may be carry-over from other donors' samples. The chain recombines TRBV29-1 with TRBJ2-7; D gene ambiguous. The CDR3 bases are TGCAGCGCTAGGCAGTGGGGAAACTCCTACGAGCAGTACTTC. This translates into CSARQWGNSYEQYF.